These 8 T cell receptor beta chains came from one sample sequenced in a study of blood T cell repertoires in COVID-19. Clones were read by immunoSEQ multiplex PCR, and TCRdb kept only the in-frame ones, dropping some. The data hold roughly 92,000 clones, with roughly 91% observed a single time. The specimen was peripheral blood. The receptor set was obtained from an elderly woman with acute or convalescent COVID-19.

CDR3 bases: TGTGCCAGCAGATCCCGGGGGGGCTCCTATGGCTACACCTTC. Translated: CASRSRGGSYGYTF. This rearrangement joins TRBV6-5 to TRBJ1-2; a weak D match, TRBD1 (6 bases). V lost 6 bases and J lost 4, with 15 bases in between. CDR1 and CDR2 from the germline V gene are MNHEY and SVGAGI. The CDR3 sequence is 14 residues long.

J is TRBJ1-2 and V is TRBV7-3; no clear D. Germline CDR1 SGHTA, CDR2 FQGTGA. V was cut by 1 base and J by 5 bases, with 11 bases left in between. The CDR3 extends over 14 amino acids. CDR3 nucleotide sequence: TGTGCCAGCAGCTTAAGGAACCAGGTTTATGGCTACACCTTC. This gives the protein CASSLRNQVYGYTF.

Here the CDR3 reads CASSDRGLGTDTQYF. CDR3 coding DNA: TGTGCCAGCAGCGACAGGGGCCTGGGGACAGATACGCAGTATTTT. This sequence joins TRBV6-5 and TRBJ2-3; 8 bases match TRBD1. The germline V gene encodes CDR1 MNHEY and CDR2 SVGAGI. With V trimmed by 6 bases and J by 3 bases, 8 bases remained unmatched. The CDR3 sequence is 15 residues long.

This clone was counted once. The CDR3 coding sequence is TGTGCCAGCGCCAGGGAAGGCGCTGGAAACACCATATATTTT. This translates into CASAREGAGNTIYF. The rearrangement joins TRBV27 to TRBJ1-3, with D possibly TRBD1 on 5 matching bases. Germline V gene sequence: CDR1 MNHEY, CDR2 SMNVEV (reference sequence). The CDR3 length is 14 residues. Trimming took off 8 bases at V and 2 bases at J, with 13 bases between the two ends.

The chain recombines TRBV25-1 with TRBJ1-2; D gene ambiguous. The germline V gene encodes CDR1 MGHDK and CDR2 SYGVNS. The CDR3 extends over 17 amino acids. The germline V and J ends were trimmed by 3 bases and 11 bases, with 28 bases remaining between them. The CDR3 DNA reads as TGTGCCAGCAGTGACCTTACCCCGATTCCCGGGAAGGTTGGGTACACCTTC. As protein: CASSDLTPIPGKVGYTF.

This rearrangement joins TRBV5-8 to TRBJ1-2; perhaps TRBD1 as D (5 bases). V was shortened by 4 bases and J by 4 bases, with 11 bases between the two germline ends. Germline V gene sequence: CDR1 SGHTS, CDR2 YDEGEE. CDR3 length: 13 residues. The CDR3 reads CASSKGIIYGYTF. The CDR3 region has the DNA TGTGCCAGCAGCAAGGGGATTATCTATGGCTACACCTTC.

The CDR3 region has the DNA TGCGCCAGCAGCCACGTAGGGAGGGCCGAGGATGAGCAGTTCTTC. It translates to CASSHVGRAEDEQFF. V gene TRBV5-1 combines with J gene TRBJ2-1; 7 bases agree with TRBD2. Germline CDR1 is SGHRS and CDR2 is YFSETQ. CDR3 length: 15 residues. V was clipped by 4 bases and J by 8 bases; unmatched bases: 12.

This rearrangement joins TRBV10-3 to TRBJ2-7; unclear D gene. Germline CDR1 reads ENHRY; CDR2 reads SYGVKD. The CDR3 runs to 14 residues. Trimming took off 7 bases at V and 1 base at J, with 14 bases between the two ends. The CDR3 loop reads CAINPGRQSYEQYF. CDR3 in DNA: TGTGCCATCAACCCAGGTAGGCAGTCCTACGAGCAGTACTTC.